Listed here are 27 T cell receptor beta chains from one sample, sequenced in a study of tumor-infiltrating lymphocytes in localized non-small cell lung cancer. Clones were read by immunoSEQ multiplex PCR, and TCRdb kept only the in-frame ones, dropping some. Here the sample spans under 15,000 clones, around 80% being singletons. Sequenced: lung tumor tissue. All receptors come from a human donor with non-small cell lung cancer.

The J gene is TRBJ2-5, the V gene TRBV5-8; D unresolved. Trimming cost V 4 bases and J 1 base, with 11 bases left between them. The germline V gene has CDR1 SGHTS and CDR2 YDEGEE. The CDR3 has 14 residues. CDR3 sequence reads: CASSAMAGQETQYF. CDR3 DNA: TGTGCCAGCAGCGCCATGGCAGGCCAAGAGACCCAGTACTTC.

The count of this clone is one. The rearrangement links TRBV19 to TRBJ1-1; the match to TRBD1 covers 7 bases. The CDR3 consists of 15 residues. With V trimmed by 2 bases and J by 2 bases, 5 bases remained unmatched. The germline V gene encodes CDR1 LNHDA and CDR2 SQIVND (reference sequence). The CDR3 protein is CASSITRGGNTEAFF. CDR3 coding DNA: TGTGCCAGTAGTATAACCAGGGGGGGCAACACTGAAGCTTTCTTT.

The chain carries TRBV7-9 and TRBJ2-5; 8 nucleotides line up with TRBD2. This CDR3 region has 14 residues. J was trimmed by 4 bases and V by 1 base; bases with no gene match: 2. Per the germline V gene, CDR1 is SEHNR and CDR2 is FQNEAQ (reference sequence). The CDR3 DNA reads TGTGCCAGCAGCTTAGGTAGCGGGGTAGAGACCCAGTACTTC. This translates into CASSLGSGVETQYF.

In its sample, this clone was seen a few times. This sequence joins TRBV30 and TRBJ1-1; D gene unclear. Germline values: CDR1 GTSNPN, CDR2 SVGIG (reference sequence). There are 12 residues in the CDR3. Trimming removed 3 bases from V and 2 bases from J, with 7 bases in between. The CDR3 spells CAWSRFNTEAFF. CDR3 in DNA: TGTGCCTGGAGCCGATTTAACACTGAAGCTTTCTTT.

V gene TRBV2 combines with J gene TRBJ2-7; D uncertain. Trimming took off 7 bases at V and 3 bases at J, with 10 bases between the two ends. CDR1 is SNHLY and CDR2 is FYNNEI in the germline V gene. The CDR3 totals 12 residues. CDR3 amino acids: CASIGIGYEQYF. CDR3 DNA sequence: TGTGCCAGCATTGGCATCGGCTACGAGCAGTACTTC.

This chain connects TRBV7-8 to TRBJ1-1; the D is unclear. The V gene's germline CDR1 is SGHVS and CDR2 FQNEAQ. V was shortened by 1 base and J by 4 bases, with 16 bases between the two germline ends. The length of the CDR3 is 16 residues. The chain's CDR3 is CASSLGVGDFGTEAFF. The DNA for the CDR3 is TGTGCCAGCAGCTTAGGGGTCGGGGATTTCGGCACTGAAGCTTTCTTT.

This chain connects TRBV6-6 to TRBJ1-4, with TRBD1 matching over 8 bases. Trimming took 5 bases from V and 3 from J; bases not matched to a gene: 8. Germline V gene sequence: CDR1 MNHNY, CDR2 SVGAGI (reference sequence). The CDR3 has 16 amino acids. CDR3 bases: TGTGCCAGCAGTACTCGGGACAGGTTTGCTAATGAAAAACTGTTTTTT. Residues: CASSTRDRFANEKLFF.

This rearrangement joins TRBV9 to TRBJ1-6; D may be TRBD1 (6 bases). CDR3 length equals 15 residues. V lost 3 bases, J lost 7 bases, and 14 bases lay in between. Germline V CDR1 and CDR2: SGDLS, YYNGEE. The CDR3 nucleotides are TGTGCCAGCAGCGCGGACAGTCAAGGCAATTCACCCCTCCACTTT. Residues: CASSADSQGNSPLHF.

The chain is built from TRBV5-8 and TRBJ2-7; D gene unclear. CDR3 size: 14 residues. Trimming took 4 bases from V and 7 from J, leaving 18 bases between them. The germline V gene encodes CDR1 SGHTS and CDR2 YDEGEE. The CDR3 bases are TGTGCCAGCAGCCCCCCTGGGATGGTCGGTGAGCAGTACTTC. It translates to CASSPPGMVGEQYF.

The rearrangement uses TRBV6-1 and TRBJ1-3; weak D call: TRBD1 (5 bases). Trimming cost V 4 bases and J 0 bases, with 13 bases left between them. CDR1 and CDR2 (germline): MNHNS, SASEGT. The CDR3 contains 16 residues. This CDR3 reads CASSGGLRSSGNTIYF. CDR3 sequence (DNA): TGTGCCAGCAGTGGGGGCCTTAGGAGCTCTGGAAACACCATATATTTT.

This clone was seen once. CDR3 sequence (DNA): TGTGCCAGCAGCCCCCCTCCTCGACAGTCTGGCTACACCTTC. Translation gives CASSPPPRQSGYTF. This chain joins TRBV7-9 and TRBJ1-2, with a tentative D call TRBD1 (5 bases). Between the trimmed V and J ends, which lost 5 bases and 7 bases, there was a span of 17 bases. Per germline, CDR1 SEHNR and CDR2 FQNEAQ (reference sequence). This CDR3 contains 14 residues.

This chain uses TRBV23-1 with TRBJ1-4; tentatively, D is TRBD1 (6 bases). TRBV23-1 is known as an ORF, though its function is uncertain. This CDR3 contains 16 residues. V was shortened by 0 bases and J by 6 bases, with 14 bases between the two germline ends. The DNA of the CDR3 is TGCGCCAGCAGTCAATCGATACAGGGCGAAGATGAAAAACTGTTTTTT. Translation: CASSQSIQGEDEKLFF.

The chain joins TRBV27 to TRBJ1-2; TRBD1 matches 7 bases. The CDR3 has 13 amino acids. Per germline, CDR1 MNHEY and CDR2 SMNVEV (reference sequence). Trimming cost V 5 bases and J 5 bases; bases outside gene matches: 5. The CDR3: CASSPRDSYGYTF. CDR3 nucleotide sequence: TGTGCCAGCAGTCCCCGGGACAGTTATGGCTACACCTTC.

The chain couples TRBV7-9 to TRBJ2-5; D unclear. The germline V gene encodes CDR1 SEHNR and CDR2 FQNEAQ (reference sequence). V was trimmed by 5 bases and J by 1 base, leaving 5 bases between them. This CDR3 contains 12 residues. This CDR3 is CASSRRQETQYF. The CDR3 DNA is TGTGCCAGCAGCCGGCGCCAAGAGACCCAGTACTTC.

The chain combines TRBV14 with TRBJ2-2, with D hard to call. This CDR3 has 14 residues. From germline, CDR1 is SGHDN and CDR2 FVKESK. V lost 4 bases to trimming and J lost 1 base, with 7 bases between them. The CDR3 nucleotides read TGTGCCAGCAGCCCGTCGGGGAACACCGGGGAGCTGTTTTTT. Encoded protein: CASSPSGNTGELFF.

This clone was found once. The chain is built from TRBV18 and TRBJ1-1; D call uncertain. V lost 2 bases and J 5 bases, leaving 12 bases between the germline ends. CDR3 length equals 14 residues. Germline V gives CDR1 KGHSH, CDR2 LQKENI. CDR3 DNA: TGTGCCAGCTCACCAGAACGGGTGGGGACTGAAGCTTTCTTT. It translates to CASSPERVGTEAFF.

This chain uses TRBV5-4 with TRBJ2-7; 7 positions match TRBD2. With 5 bases clipped from V and 6 bases from J, the junction kept 2 bases outside the gene matches. The V gene's germline CDR1 is SGHNT and CDR2 YYREEE (reference sequence). This CDR3 comprises 11 residues. The CDR3 bases are TGTGCCAGCAGTTGGGGGGGCGAGCAGTACTTC. This gives the protein CASSWGGEQYF.

This clone has a single count. The CDR3 is CAWSSKGQRYYGYTF. The CDR3 nucleotides read TGTGCCTGGAGTTCTAAGGGACAGAGATACTATGGCTACACCTTC. The rearrangement uses TRBV30 and TRBJ1-2; 7 bases line up with TRBD1. Germline V gene sequence: CDR1 GTSNPN, CDR2 SVGIG (reference sequence). This CDR3 region has 15 residues. V shed 2 bases and J 3 bases; nucleotides not matched to a gene: 9.

The chain employs TRBV29-1 and TRBJ1-2, with 7 bases identical to TRBD1. CDR1 is SQVTM, CDR2 ANQGSEA, per germline. CDR3 length: 14 residues. Losses at the gene ends were 5 bases for V and 6 bases for J; bases not matched to a gene: 12. DNA for the CDR3: TGCAGCGTTAAAACAGGGGTAACCACAAATGGCTACACCTTC. It yields the protein CSVKTGVTTNGYTF.

This chain links TRBV19 with TRBJ2-1, with D possibly matching TRBD2 (6 bases). V lost 1 base and J lost 7, with 11 bases in between. CDR3 length: 14 amino acids. Germline V lookup: CDR1 LNHDA, CDR2 SQIVND (reference sequence). The CDR3 sequence is CASSIVGGGNEQFF. CDR3 DNA sequence: TGTGCCAGTAGTATAGTCGGAGGAGGGAATGAGCAGTTCTTC. The whole variable domain, remainder taken from reference TRBV19 and TRBJ2-1, is DGGITQSPKYLFRKEGQNVTLSCEQNLNHDAMYWYRQDPGQGLRLIYYSQIVNDFQKGDIAEGYSVSREKKESFPLTVTSAQKNPTAFYLCASSIVGGGNEQFFGPGTRLTVL.

The chain links TRBV7-2 to TRBJ1-1; 7 nucleotides align to TRBD1. From germline, CDR1 is SGHTA and CDR2 FQGNSA. J lost 8 bases, V lost 1 base, and 4 bases had no gene match. The CDR3 runs 13 residues. The CDR3 coding sequence is TGTGCCAGCAGCTTAGTGGGGACAGAAGAAGCTTTCTTT. Amino acid sequence: CASSLVGTEEAFF.

CDR3 loop: CASSLVGGRTEAFF. CDR3 sequence (DNA): TGTGCCAGCAGCTTGGTAGGGGGGAGGACTGAAGCTTTCTTT. The chain employs TRBV5-6 and TRBJ1-1, with D possibly matching TRBD1 (6 bases). Deletions cut 0 bases from V and 5 bases from J, with 11 bases between. The CDR3 contains 14 residues. CDR1 and CDR2 (germline): SGHDT, YYEEEE.

The CDR3 spells CASSPNNRPTEAFF. The CDR3 DNA sequence: TGCGCCAGCAGTCCCAATAACCGTCCCACTGAAGCTTTCTTT. The chain has TRBV23-1 and TRBJ1-1; D uncertain. TRBV23-1 is an open reading frame, and its role is uncertain. This CDR3 spans 14 amino acids. V was trimmed by 4 bases and J by 4 bases, leaving 13 bases between them.

This rearrangement joins TRBV6-6 to TRBJ2-3, with 9 positions matching TRBD2. Germline V gene sequence: CDR1 MNHNY, CDR2 SVGAGI (reference sequence). V gave up 6 bases and J gave up 2 bases; unmatched junction bases: 3. The CDR3 has 14 amino acids. Written as DNA, the CDR3 is TGTGCCAGCAGGAGCGGGGGGAACACAGATACGCAGTATTTT. Translating gives CASRSGGNTDTQYF.

The chain uses TRBV19 and TRBJ2-7; tentative D call: TRBD2 (5 bases). The CDR3 consists of 12 residues. V dropped 6 bases and J dropped 1 base, with 7 bases sitting between them. Germline V CDR1 and CDR2: LNHDA, SQIVND (reference sequence). The CDR3 coding sequence is TGTGCCAGTAGAGGCGGGTCCTACGAGCAGTACTTC. Encoded protein: CASRGGSYEQYF.

The chain combines TRBV5-1 with TRBJ1-1; 7 nucleotides agree with TRBD1. CDR3 length: 13 residues. CDR1 is SGHRS and CDR2 is YFSETQ in the germline V gene. The trim removed 6 bases at V and 1 base at J, leaving 3 bases unmatched. The CDR3 DNA sequence: TGCGCCAGCACTCGACAGGGGAACACTGAAGCTTTCTTT. Translating gives CASTRQGNTEAFF. The full variable domain, rest sourced from reference TRBV5-1 and TRBJ1-1, is KAGVTQTPRYLIKTRGQQVTLSCSPISGHRSVSWYQQTPGQGLQFLFEYFSETQRNKGNFPGRFSGRQFSNSRSEMNVSTLELGDSALYLCASTRQGNTEAFFGQGTRLTVV.

The chain is built from TRBV4-2 and TRBJ1-5, with D possibly matching TRBD1 (5 bases). Trimming stripped 0 bases from V and 6 bases from J, with 6 bases between. The length of the CDR3 is 13 residues. Germline V CDR1 and CDR2: LGHNA, YNFKEQ. In nucleotides, the CDR3 is TGTGCCAGCAGCCAAGACAGGGCTCAGCCCCAGCATTTT. This translates into CASSQDRAQPQHF.